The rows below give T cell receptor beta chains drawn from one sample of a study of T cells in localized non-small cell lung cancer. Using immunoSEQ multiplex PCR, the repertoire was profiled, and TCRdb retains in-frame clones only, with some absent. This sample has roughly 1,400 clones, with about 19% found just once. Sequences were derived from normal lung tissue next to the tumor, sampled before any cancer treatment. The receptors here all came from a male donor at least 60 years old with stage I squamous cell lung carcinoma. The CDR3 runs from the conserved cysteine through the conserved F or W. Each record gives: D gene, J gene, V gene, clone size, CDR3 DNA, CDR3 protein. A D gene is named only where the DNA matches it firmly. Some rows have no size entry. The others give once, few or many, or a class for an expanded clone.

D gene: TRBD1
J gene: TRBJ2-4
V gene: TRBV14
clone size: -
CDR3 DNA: TGTGCCAGCAGCCAAACCATGGGACAGGGCAAAAACATTCAGTACTTC
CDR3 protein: CASSQTMGQGKNIQYF

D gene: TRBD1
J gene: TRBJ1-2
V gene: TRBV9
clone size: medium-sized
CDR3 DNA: TGTGCCAGCAGCTATAATCCGGGACAGGTCACCTTC
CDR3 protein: CASSYNPGQVTF

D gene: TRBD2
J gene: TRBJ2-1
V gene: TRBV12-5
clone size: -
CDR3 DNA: TGTGCCAGCACCACGGGACTAGCGGCTTACAATGAGCAGTTCTTC
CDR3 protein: CASTTGLAAYNEQFF

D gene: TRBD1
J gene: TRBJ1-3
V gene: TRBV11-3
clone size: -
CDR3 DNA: TGTGCCAGCAGCTTGGAAGGGGGCCTCTCTGGAAACACCATATATTTT
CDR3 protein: CASSLEGGLSGNTIYF

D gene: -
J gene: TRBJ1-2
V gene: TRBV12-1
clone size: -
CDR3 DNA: TGTGCCCTGGGAACCCCTGAAATTGTTTTTCGGGCCCACTATGGCTACACCTTC
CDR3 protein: CALGTPEIVFRAHYGYTF

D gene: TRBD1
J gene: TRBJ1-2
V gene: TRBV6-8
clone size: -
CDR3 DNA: TGTGCCAGCGGGGCAGGGGGCAGGGGAGGCTACACCTTC
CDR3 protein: CASGAGGRGGYTF

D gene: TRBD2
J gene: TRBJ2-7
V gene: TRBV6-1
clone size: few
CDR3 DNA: TGTGCCAGCAGTGAAGTTTGGGGGGGCTCCTACGAGCAGTACTTC
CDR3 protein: CASSEVWGGSYEQYF

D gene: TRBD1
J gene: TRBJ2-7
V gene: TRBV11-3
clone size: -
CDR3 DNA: TGTGCCAGCAGCTTGGTCACAACAGGGGTGGCCTACGAGCAGTACTTC
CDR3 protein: CASSLVTTGVAYEQYF

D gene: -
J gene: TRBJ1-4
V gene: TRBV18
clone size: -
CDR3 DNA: TGTGCCAGCTCACCGGAAGGCGGACGCTCCGAGGGAAAACTGTTTTTT
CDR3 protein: CASSPEGGRSEGKLFF

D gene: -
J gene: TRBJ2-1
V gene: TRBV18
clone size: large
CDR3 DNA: TGTGCCAGCTCACCCCCCTGGACAGAGCCCTTCAATGAGCAGTTCTTC
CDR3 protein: CASSPPWTEPFNEQFF

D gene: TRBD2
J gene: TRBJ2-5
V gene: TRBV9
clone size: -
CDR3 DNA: TGTGCCAGCAGCTCCTATCGGCTAGCGGGAGTCCGGGAGACCCAGTACTTC
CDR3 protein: CASSSYRLAGVRETQYF

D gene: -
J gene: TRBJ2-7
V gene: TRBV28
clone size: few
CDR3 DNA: TGTGCCAGCACCCCTGGGCTCTACGAGCAGTACTTC
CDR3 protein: CASTPGLYEQYF

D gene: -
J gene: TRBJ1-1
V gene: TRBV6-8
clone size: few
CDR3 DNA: TGTGCCAGCAGTTACTCACCGGGTCTGATCACTGAAGCTTTCTTT
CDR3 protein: CASSYSPGLITEAFF

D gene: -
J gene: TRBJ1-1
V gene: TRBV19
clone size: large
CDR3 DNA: TGTGCCAGTAGTCTCGACAGGTCCTATGAAGCTTTCTTT
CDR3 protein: CASSLDRSYEAFF

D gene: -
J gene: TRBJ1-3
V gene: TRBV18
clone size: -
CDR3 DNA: TGTGCCAGCTCGCTCACGCCGGACATAGGGGTGGACACCATATATTTT
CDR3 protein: CASSLTPDIGVDTIYF

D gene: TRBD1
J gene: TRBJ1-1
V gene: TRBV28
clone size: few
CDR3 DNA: TGTGCCAGCAGTTTGACAGGGGGGTGGGGCACTGAAGCTTTCTTT
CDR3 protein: CASSLTGGWGTEAFF

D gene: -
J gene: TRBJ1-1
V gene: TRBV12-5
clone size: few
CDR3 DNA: TGTGCCAGCAATTGGGGACCGAACACTGAAGCTTTCTTT
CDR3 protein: CASNWGPNTEAFF

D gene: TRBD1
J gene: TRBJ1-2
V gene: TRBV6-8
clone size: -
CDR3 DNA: TGTGCCAGCAGTTACTCGATAGGACAGGGAAGAGGGGGGATCTCTGCCTACACCTTC
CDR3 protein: CASSYSIGQGRGGISAYTF

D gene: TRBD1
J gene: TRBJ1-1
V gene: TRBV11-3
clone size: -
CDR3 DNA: TGTGCCAGCAGCTTGGCCCAGGGGGCGTACACTGAAGCTTTCTTT
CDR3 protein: CASSLAQGAYTEAFF

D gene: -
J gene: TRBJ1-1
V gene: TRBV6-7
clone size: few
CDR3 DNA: TGTGCCATGCAGGGTTACACTGAAGCTTTCTTT
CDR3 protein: CAMQGYTEAFF

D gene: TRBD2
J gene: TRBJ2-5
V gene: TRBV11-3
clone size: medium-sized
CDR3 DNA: TGTGCCAGCAGCCCTCAAGCGGGAGCACAGACCCAGTACTTC
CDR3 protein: CASSPQAGAQTQYF

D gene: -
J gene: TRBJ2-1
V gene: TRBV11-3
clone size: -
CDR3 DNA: TGTGCCAGCAGCTTAGATCCCTGGGTGGGTGCCTCCTACAATGAGCAGTTCTTC
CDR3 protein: CASSLDPWVGASYNEQFF

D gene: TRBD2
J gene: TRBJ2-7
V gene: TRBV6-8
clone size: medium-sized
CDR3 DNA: TGTGCCAGCAGGTCCCCCGGGACTAGAGTCTACGAGCAGTACTTC
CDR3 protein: CASRSPGTRVYEQYF